The clone carrying this T cell receptor (beta chain) was observed a handful of times. Its antigen is still unknown. Generated by immunoSEQ multiplex PCR, the TCRdb table keeps only in-frame clones and is missing some. The data show about 17,000 clones, 73% seen once. The sample is drawn from a study of OX40 agonist ivuxolimab in advanced cancers. About the study: Cohort: 80% to 90% men, mean age 60, aged about 23 to 79. Prior therapy, whether anti-PD-1, anti-PD-L1 or anti-CTLA-4, was allowed, and approximately 37% had some.

Patients with a history of autoimmune disease or on systemic immunosuppression were excluded. This CDR3 contains 14 residues. V dropped 8 bases and J dropped 0 bases, with 11 bases sitting between them. Germline V CDR1 and CDR2: SGHVS, FQNEAQ. Study conclusions and caveats: CD4+ and CD8+ T cells in blood underwent clonal expansion by week 6 at 0.1 to 3.0 mg/kg.

The chain carries TRBV7-8 and TRBJ1-3; no firm D call. This receptor was obtained from an adult with an advanced solid tumor such as melanoma, head and neck, liver or kidney cancer. This material consisted of CD4+ or CD8+ T cells sorted from blood, taken in a trial of the OX40 agonist ivuxolimab. The CDR3 DNA reads TGTGCCAGCGATATAGACGGCTCTGGAAACACCATATATTTT. It specifies CASDIDGSGNTIYF.